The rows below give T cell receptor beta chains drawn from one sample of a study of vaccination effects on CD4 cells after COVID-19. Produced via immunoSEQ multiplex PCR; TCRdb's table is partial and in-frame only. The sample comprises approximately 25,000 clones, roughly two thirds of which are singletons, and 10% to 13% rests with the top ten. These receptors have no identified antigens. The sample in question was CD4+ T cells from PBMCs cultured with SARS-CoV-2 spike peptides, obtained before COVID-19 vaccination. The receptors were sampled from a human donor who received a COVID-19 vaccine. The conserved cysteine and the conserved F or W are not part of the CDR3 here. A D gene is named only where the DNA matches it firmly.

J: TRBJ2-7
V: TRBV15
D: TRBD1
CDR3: ATSPRRGQGYEQY

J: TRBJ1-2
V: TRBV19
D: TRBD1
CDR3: ASHHYRGSSGYT

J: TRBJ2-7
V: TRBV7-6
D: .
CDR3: ASSDLNLEQY

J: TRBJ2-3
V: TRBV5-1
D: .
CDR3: ASSLGGEDTQY

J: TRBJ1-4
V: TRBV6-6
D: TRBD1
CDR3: ASSLGQGEEKLF

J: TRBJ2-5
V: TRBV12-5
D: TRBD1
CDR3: ASGLVLYQGARRGETQY

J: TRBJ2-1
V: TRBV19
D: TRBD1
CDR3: ASSIFPHSTGAHTGSYNEQF

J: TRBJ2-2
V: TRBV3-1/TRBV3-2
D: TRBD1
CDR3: ASSQSGQGLTGELF

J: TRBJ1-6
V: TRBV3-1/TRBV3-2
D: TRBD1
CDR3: ASSPTRTGTGSSPLH

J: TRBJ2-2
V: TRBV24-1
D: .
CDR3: ATSDSPPIGSSSGELF

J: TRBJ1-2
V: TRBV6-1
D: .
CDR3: ASSEGGWEFSYGYT

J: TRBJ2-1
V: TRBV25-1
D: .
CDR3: ASSENRVETYNEQF

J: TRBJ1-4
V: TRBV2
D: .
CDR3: ASSASNEKLF

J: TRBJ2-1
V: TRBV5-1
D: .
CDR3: ASSPGWTARGNEQF

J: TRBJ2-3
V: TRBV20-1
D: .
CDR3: SARRGDTQY

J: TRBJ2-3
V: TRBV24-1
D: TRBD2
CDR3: ATSELTSGVESDTQY

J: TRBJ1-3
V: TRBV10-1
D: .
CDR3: ASSFGRTSGNTIY

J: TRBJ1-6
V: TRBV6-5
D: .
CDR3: ASSYWRSSYNSPLH

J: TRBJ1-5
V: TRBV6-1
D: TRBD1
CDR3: ASSASGTGNNQPQH

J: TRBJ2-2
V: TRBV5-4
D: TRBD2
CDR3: ASSSSGSVPGELF

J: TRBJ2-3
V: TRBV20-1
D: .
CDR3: SASNREFRRADGTDTQY

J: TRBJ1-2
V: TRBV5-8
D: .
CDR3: ASSLVGGSGGYT

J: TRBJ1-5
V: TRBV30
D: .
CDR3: AWSVSGNQPQH

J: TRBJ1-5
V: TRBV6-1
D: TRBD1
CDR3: ASSEEAGQGRRGDQPQH

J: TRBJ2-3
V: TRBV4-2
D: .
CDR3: ASSQDGERERTQY

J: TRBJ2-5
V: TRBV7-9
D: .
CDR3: ASRLEETQY

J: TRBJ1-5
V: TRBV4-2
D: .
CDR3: ASSQARGNQPQH